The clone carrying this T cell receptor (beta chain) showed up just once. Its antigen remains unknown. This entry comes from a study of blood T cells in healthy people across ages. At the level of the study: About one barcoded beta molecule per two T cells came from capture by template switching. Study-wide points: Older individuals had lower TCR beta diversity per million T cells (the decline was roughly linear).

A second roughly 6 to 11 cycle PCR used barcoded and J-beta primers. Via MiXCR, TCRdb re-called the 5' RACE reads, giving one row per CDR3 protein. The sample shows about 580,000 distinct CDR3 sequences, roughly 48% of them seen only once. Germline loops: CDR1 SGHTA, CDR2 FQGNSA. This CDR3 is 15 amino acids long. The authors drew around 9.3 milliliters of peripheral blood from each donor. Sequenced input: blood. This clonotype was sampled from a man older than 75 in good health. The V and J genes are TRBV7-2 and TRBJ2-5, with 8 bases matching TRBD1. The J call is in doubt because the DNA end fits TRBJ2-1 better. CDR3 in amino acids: CASSLHRGDQETQFF. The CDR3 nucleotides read TGTGCCAGCAGCCTCCACAGGGGGGACCAAGAGACCCAGTTCTTC.